This TCR beta chain emerged from a study of blood T cell repertoires in COVID-19. On the study more broadly: Specimens from acute and convalescent COVID-19 originated in the United States, Italy and Spain. Sources were T cells, B-cell-depleted T cells, or PBMCs; the material itself was cDNA or gDNA.

The CDR3 length is 17 residues. The germline CDR1 and CDR2 sequences are LNHNV and YYDKDF (reference sequence). V lost 2 bases to trimming and J lost 4 bases; unmatched junction nucleotides: 11. Methods used by the authors: Amplified reference gene primers provided the basis for estimating nucleated cell counts. Profiling relied on immunoSEQ multiplex PCR, and the TCRdb table lists in-frame clones only, not all of them. That table furnishes V, J and clone size, whereas the DNA furnished D and trimming. This sample yields about 71,000 clones, of which roughly 82% are seen a single time; around 15% belongs to the top ten.

This TCR was sampled from a woman aged 80 or over with acute or convalescent COVID-19. Sequencing was performed on peripheral blood. This sequence joins TRBV15 and TRBJ1-3; 7 bases match TRBD1. The CDR3 is CATSRSGTASAGNTIYF. The CDR3 DNA follows: TGTGCCACCAGCAGATCCGGGACAGCCTCCGCAGGAAACACCATATATTTT. Looking up the rest from reference TRBV15 and TRBJ1-3 gives the full variable domain: DAMVIQNPRYQVTQFGKPVTLSCSQTLNHNVMYWYQQKSSQAPKLLFHYYDKDFNNEADTPDNFQSRRPNTSFCFLDIRSPGLGDTAMYLCATSRSGTASAGNTIYFGEGSWLTVV.